Shown below are 16 T cell receptor beta chains from a single sample sequenced in a study of cytomegalovirus exposure and HLA in healthy donors. PCR primers comprised 60 Vbeta and 13 Jbeta primers. The table came from immunoSEQ multiplex PCR; TCRdb's copy has only in-frame clones and leaves some out. The data hold about 160,000 clones, with approximately 81% observed a single time. The sequencing sample was made of PBMCs. The receptors were gathered from a woman aged 30 to 39 in good health and CMV-seropositive.

This chain connects TRBV27 to TRBJ2-7; weak D call: TRBD1 (5 bases). This CDR3 contains 16 residues. V was clipped by 2 bases and J by 4 bases, with 18 bases between them. Per germline, CDR1 MNHEY and CDR2 SMNVEV (reference sequence). The CDR3 sequence is CASSLVSGPPNYEQYF. CDR3 in DNA: TGTGCCAGCAGTTTAGTATCAGGGCCCCCGAATTACGAGCAGTACTTC.

The chain links TRBV19 to TRBJ1-6, with D perhaps matching TRBD1 (6 bases). This CDR3 region has 16 residues. Deletions cut 3 bases from V and 9 bases from J, with 18 bases between. Germline assignment: CDR1 LNHDA and CDR2 SQIVND (reference sequence). CDR3 loop: CASSIFPGAITSPLHF. CDR3 bases: TGTGCCAGTAGTATTTTTCCAGGGGCAATAACTTCACCCCTCCACTTT.

The chain is built from TRBV21-1 and TRBJ2-7; the table's D gene call, TRBD2, was not cross checked with the DNA. TRBV21-1 is deemed a pseudogene. CDR3 length equals 17 residues. Here the CDR3 DNA reads TGTGCCAGCAGCAAAGATAGTAGCGTAAATTCTTGTTACGAGCAGTACTTC. Translated: CASSKDSSVNSCYEQYF.

The V and J genes are TRBV6-6 and TRBJ1-2; D perhaps matches TRBD1 (5 bases). The V end was cut by 7 bases, the J end by 5 bases, with 20 bases between. The CDR3 has 15 amino acids. In germline, CDR1 is MNHNY, CDR2 SVGAGI (reference sequence). CDR3 sequence reads: CASKWGEIRGYGYTF. CDR3 sequence (DNA): TGTGCCAGCAAATGGGGAGAAATCCGGGGGTATGGCTACACCTTC.

The chain joins TRBV23-1 to TRBJ2-7; no clear D gene. TRBV23-1 is classed as an ORF, of uncertain function. The CDR3 extends over 15 amino acids. Deletions cut 0 bases from V and 0 bases from J, with 9 bases between. Here the CDR3 DNA reads TGCGCCAGCAGTCAATCGGAGTTGGGCTCCTACGAGCAGTACTTC. Encoded protein: CASSQSELGSYEQYF.

This chain joins TRBV9 and TRBJ1-1; weak D call: TRBD1 (6 bases). Germline V CDR1 and CDR2: SGDLS, YYNGEE. V dropped 4 bases and J dropped 0 bases, with 13 bases sitting between them. The length of the CDR3 is 15 residues. CDR3 residues: CASSPRGRLNTEAFF. The CDR3 DNA reads TGTGCCAGCAGCCCGCGGGGGCGGCTGAACACTGAAGCTTTCTTT.

The chain couples TRBV2 to TRBJ1-1, with 7 bases fitting TRBD1. With 8 bases clipped from V and 11 bases from J, the junction kept 8 bases outside the gene matches. Germline V gene lookup returns CDR1 SNHLY and CDR2 FYNNEI. The CDR3 totals 11 residues. The CDR3, as DNA: TGTGCCAGCGAGGGGACAGAACGGGCTTTCTTT. Translation: CASEGTERAFF.

The chain combines TRBV4-3 with TRBJ2-2; D is unclear. The CDR3 spans 13 residues. Germline V gives CDR1 LGHNA, CDR2 YSLEER. Trimming pared 4 bases from V and 5 bases from J, leaving 8 bases between. CDR3 region: CASSPRWTGELFF. CDR3 coding DNA: TGCGCCAGCAGCCCCCGGTGGACCGGGGAGCTGTTTTTT.

The chain combines TRBV7-9 with TRBJ2-1; TRBD2 might be the D (7 bases). Germline CDR1 is SEHNR and CDR2 is FQNEAQ (reference sequence). V dropped 3 bases and J dropped 7 bases, with 16 bases sitting between them. There are 15 residues in the CDR3. Written as DNA, the CDR3 is TGTGCCAGCAGCTTCGTTGAGGGGGGGGCGAATGAGCAGTTCTTC. Amino acids: CASSFVEGGANEQFF.

The chain uses TRBV19 and TRBJ2-7, with TRBD1 as a possible D gene (6 bases). The V end was cut by 3 bases, the J end by 6 bases, with 15 bases between. Germline CDR1 LNHDA, CDR2 SQIVND (reference sequence). CDR3 length equals 14 residues. The chain's CDR3 is CASSITGSRFEQYF. The CDR3 nucleotides are TGTGCCAGTAGTATCACAGGGAGTAGGTTCGAGCAGTACTTC.

The chain employs TRBV19 and TRBJ2-5; tentatively, D is TRBD2 (7 bases). Germline assignment: CDR1 LNHDA and CDR2 SQIVND (reference sequence). The V gene lost 6 bases and the J gene lost 5 bases, with 16 bases spanning the gap. CDR3 length: 14 amino acids. DNA for the CDR3: TGTGCCAGTAGGGGGGGGCAAACCCGGGAGACCCAGTACTTC. It yields the protein CASRGGQTRETQYF. Filled out from reference TRBV19 and TRBJ2-5, the complete variable domain reads DGGITQSPKYLFRKEGQNVTLSCEQNLNHDAMYWYRQDPGQGLRLIYYSQIVNDFQKGDIAEGYSVSREKKESFPLTVTSAQKNPTAFYLCASRGGQTRETQYFGPGTRLLVL.

J is TRBJ1-2 and V is TRBV19; D is ambiguous. V lost 3 bases, J lost 5 bases, and 10 bases lay in between. Germline assignment: CDR1 LNHDA and CDR2 SQIVND (reference sequence). This CDR3 has 13 residues. Written as DNA, the CDR3 is TGTGCCAGTAGTATGGGCCCTCTATATGGCTACACCTTC. Translation gives CASSMGPLYGYTF.

The chain has TRBV6-1 and TRBJ1-2; D is unresolved. CDR3 size: 14 residues. V was cut by 1 base and J by 4 bases, with 10 bases left in between. From germline, CDR1 is MNHNS and CDR2 SASEGT. CDR3 in DNA: TGTGCCAGCAGTGAAGTCAGGCCGTCCTATGGCTACACCTTC. Translation gives CASSEVRPSYGYTF.

This clone was detected only a few times. J is TRBJ1-1 and V is TRBV6-6; D might be TRBD1 (5 bases). The CDR3 sequence is 13 residues long. CDR1 and CDR2 from the germline V gene are MNHNY and SVGAGI (reference sequence). Trimming shortened V by 8 bases and J by 1 base, and 11 bases separated the two germline ends. The CDR3 region is CASHMQGNTEAFF. Here the CDR3 DNA reads TGTGCCAGCCATATGCAGGGGAACACTGAAGCTTTCTTT.

The rearrangement joins TRBV4-3 to TRBJ2-5; D may be TRBD1 (5 bases). The J call is doubtful: the DNA matches TRBJ2-7 better. From germline, CDR1 is LGHNA and CDR2 YSLEER. This CDR3 is 15 amino acids long. As DNA, the CDR3 is TGCGCCAGCAGCCAGACGACAGCTTCATCCTACGAGCAGTACTTC. Encoded protein: CASSQTTASSYEQYF.

The V gene is TRBV6-1, the J gene TRBJ1-5; no clear D. The length of the CDR3 is 11 residues. V was clipped by 2 bases and J by 10 bases, with 6 bases between them. The germline gives CDR1 MNHNS, CDR2 SASEGT. CDR3 DNA sequence: TGTGCCAGCAGTGAAACTCGACCCCAGCATTTT. The encoded protein is CASSETRPQHF.